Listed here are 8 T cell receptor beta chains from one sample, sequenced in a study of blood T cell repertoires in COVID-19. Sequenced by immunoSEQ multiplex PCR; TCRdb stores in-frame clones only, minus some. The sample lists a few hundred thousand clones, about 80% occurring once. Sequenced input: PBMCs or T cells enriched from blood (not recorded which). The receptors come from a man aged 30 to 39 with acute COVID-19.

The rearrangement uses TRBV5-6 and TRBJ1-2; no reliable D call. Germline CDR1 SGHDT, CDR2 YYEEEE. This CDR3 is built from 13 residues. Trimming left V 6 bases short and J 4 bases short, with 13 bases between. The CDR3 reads CASTFGRLYGYTF. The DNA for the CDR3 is TGTGCCAGCACCTTCGGGAGACTCTATGGCTACACCTTC.

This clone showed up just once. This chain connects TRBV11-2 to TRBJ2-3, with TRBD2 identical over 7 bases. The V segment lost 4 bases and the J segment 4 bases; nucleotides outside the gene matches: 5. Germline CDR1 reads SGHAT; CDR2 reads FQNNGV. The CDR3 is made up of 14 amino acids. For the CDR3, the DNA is TGTGCCAGCAGCTCGGCGGGAGAAGCAGATACGCAGTATTTT. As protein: CASSSAGEADTQYF. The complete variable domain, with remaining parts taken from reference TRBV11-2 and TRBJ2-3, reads EAGVAQSPRYKIIEKRQSVAFWCNPISGHATLYWYQQILGQGPKLLIQFQNNGVVDDSQLPKDRFSAERLKGVDSTLKIQPAKLEDSAVYLCASSSAGEADTQYFGPGTRLTVL.

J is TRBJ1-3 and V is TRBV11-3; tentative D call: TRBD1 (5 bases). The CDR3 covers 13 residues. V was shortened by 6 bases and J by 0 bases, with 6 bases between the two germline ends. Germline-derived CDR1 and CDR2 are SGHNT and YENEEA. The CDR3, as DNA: TGTGCCAGCAGGACAGTCTCTGGAAACACCATATATTTT. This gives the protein CASRTVSGNTIYF.

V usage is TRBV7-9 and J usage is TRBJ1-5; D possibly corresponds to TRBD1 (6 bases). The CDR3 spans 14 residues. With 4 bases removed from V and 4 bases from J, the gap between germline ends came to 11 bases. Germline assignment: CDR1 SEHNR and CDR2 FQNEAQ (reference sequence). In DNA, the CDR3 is TGTGCCAGCAGCTCGGGACACCAGAATCAGCCCCAGCATTTT. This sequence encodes CASSSGHQNQPQHF. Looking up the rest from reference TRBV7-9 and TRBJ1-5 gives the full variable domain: DTGVSQNPRHKITKRGQNVTFRCDPISEHNRLYWYRQTLGQGPEFLTYFQNEAQLEKSRLLSDRFSAERPKGSFSTLEIQRTEQGDSAMYLCASSSGHQNQPQHFGDGTRLSIL.

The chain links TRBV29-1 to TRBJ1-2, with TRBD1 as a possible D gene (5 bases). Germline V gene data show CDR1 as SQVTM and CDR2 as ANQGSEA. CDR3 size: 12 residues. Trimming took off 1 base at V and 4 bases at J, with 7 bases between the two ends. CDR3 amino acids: CSVEGGGYGYTF. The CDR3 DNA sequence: TGCAGCGTTGAAGGGGGCGGCTATGGCTACACCTTC.

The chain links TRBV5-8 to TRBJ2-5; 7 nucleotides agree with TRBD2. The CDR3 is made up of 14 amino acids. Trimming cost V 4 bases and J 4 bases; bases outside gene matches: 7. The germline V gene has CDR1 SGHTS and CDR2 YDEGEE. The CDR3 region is CASSRLARRETQYF. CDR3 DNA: TGTGCCAGCAGCAGACTAGCTCGGAGAGAGACCCAGTACTTC.

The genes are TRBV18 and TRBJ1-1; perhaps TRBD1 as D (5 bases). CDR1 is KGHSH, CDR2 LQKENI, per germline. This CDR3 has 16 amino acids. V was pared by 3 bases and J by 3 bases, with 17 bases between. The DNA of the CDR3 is TGTGCCAGCTCACCGACACTGTCTGGGGGGGACACTGAAGCTTTCTTT. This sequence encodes CASSPTLSGGDTEAFF.

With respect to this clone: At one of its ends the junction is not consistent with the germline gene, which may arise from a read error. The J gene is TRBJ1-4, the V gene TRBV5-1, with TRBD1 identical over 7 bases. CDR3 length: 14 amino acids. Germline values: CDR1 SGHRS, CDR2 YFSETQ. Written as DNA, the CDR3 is TGTGCCAGCAGCTCCGGGACAGCTAATGAAAAACTGTTTTTT. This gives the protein CASSSGTANEKLFF.